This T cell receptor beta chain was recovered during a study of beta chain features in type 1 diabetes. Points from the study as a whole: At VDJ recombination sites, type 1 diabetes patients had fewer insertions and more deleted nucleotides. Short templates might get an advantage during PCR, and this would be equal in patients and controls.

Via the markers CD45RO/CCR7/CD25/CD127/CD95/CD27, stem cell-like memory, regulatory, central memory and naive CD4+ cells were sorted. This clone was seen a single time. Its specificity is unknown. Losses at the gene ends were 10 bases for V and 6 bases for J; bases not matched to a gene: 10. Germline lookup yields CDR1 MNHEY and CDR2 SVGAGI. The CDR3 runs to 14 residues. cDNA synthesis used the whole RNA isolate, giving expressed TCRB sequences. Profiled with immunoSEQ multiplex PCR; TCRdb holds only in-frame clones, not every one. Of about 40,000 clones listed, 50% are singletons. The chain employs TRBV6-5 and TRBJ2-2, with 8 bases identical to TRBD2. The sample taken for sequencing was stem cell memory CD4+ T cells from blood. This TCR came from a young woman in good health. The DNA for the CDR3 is TGTGCCATCAAAAGCGGGAGTTTTGCCGGGGAGCTGTTTTTT. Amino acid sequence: CAIKSGSFAGELFF.